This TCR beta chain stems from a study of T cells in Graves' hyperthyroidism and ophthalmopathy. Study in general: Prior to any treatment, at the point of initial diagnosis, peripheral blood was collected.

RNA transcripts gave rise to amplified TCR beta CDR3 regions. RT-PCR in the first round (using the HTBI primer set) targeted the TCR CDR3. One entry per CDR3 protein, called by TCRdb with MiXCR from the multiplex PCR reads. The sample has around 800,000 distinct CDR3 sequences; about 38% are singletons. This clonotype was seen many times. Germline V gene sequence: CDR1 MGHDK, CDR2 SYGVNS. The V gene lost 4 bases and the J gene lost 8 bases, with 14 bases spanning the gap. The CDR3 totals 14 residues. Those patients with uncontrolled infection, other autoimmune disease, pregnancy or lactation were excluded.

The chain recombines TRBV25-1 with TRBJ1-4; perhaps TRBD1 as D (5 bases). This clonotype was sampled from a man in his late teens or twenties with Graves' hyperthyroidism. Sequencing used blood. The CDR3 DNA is TGTGCCAGCAGTGGCATAGGGGAGTCCGAAAAACTGTTTTTT. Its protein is CASSGIGESEKLFF. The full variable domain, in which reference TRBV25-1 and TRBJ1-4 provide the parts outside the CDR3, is EADIYQTPRYLVIGTGKKITLECSQTMGHDKMYWYQQDPGMELHLIHYSYGVNSTEKGDLSSESTVSRIRTEHFPLTLESARPSHTSQYLCASSGIGESEKLFFGSGTQLSVL.